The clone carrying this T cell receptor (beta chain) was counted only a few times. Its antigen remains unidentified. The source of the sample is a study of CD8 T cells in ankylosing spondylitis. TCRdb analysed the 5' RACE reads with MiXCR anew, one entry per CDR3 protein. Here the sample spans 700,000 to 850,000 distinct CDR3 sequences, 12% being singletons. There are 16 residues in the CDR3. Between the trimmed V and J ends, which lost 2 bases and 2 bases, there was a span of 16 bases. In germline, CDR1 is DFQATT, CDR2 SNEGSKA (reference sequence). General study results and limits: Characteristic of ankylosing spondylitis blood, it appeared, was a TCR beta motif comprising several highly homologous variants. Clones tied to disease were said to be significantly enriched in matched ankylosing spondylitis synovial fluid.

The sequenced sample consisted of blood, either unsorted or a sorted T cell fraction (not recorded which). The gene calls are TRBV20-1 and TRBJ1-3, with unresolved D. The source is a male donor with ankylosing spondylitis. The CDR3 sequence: CSARSPPSFPGNTIYF. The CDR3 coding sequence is TGCAGTGCTAGAAGCCCGCCGTCTTTCCCTGGAAACACCATATATTTT.